The clone carrying this TCR beta chain has only a few counts. Its specificity is not known. The V gene lost 8 bases and the J gene lost 10 bases, with 12 bases spanning the gap. The germline CDR1 and CDR2 sequences are MNHNS and SASEGT. This CDR3 contains 11 residues. Lactation, pregnancy, other autoimmune disease or uncontrolled infection excluded patients. Predating any ophthalmopathy symptoms, the blood sample was taken at first hyperthyroidism diagnosis. There were TCR beta CDR3 regions amplified from RNA transcripts. Using the HTBI primer set, a first-round RT-PCR was run on the TCR CDR3. TCRdb analysed the multiplex PCR reads with MiXCR anew, one entry per CDR3 protein. This table holds about 720,000 distinct CDR3 sequences, under 20% found once. This entry is derived from a study of T cells in Graves' hyperthyroidism and ophthalmopathy. Study outcomes and limitations: A median roughly 6.6 months before onset, the model predicted ophthalmopathy.

V gene TRBV6-1 combines with J gene TRBJ2-1, with no clear D. This clonotype originated in a woman aged 45-65 years with Graves' hyperthyroidism that later progressed to Graves' ophthalmopathy. The source material was blood. The CDR3 is CASLRTAEQFF. CDR3 nucleotides: TGTGCCAGCTTACGGACCGCGGAGCAGTTCTTC.